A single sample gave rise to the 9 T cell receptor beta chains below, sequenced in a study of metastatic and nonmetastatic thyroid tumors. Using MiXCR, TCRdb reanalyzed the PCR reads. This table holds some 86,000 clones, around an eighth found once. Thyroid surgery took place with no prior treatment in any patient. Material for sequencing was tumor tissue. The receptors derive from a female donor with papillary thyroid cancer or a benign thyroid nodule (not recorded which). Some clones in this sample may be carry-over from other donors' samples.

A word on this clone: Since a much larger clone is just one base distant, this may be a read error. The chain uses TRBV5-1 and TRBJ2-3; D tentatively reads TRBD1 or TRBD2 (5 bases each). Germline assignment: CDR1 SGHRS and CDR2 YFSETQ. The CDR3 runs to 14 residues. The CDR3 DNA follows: TGCGCCAGCAGCGTCGGGGCTAGCACAGATACGCAGTGTTTT. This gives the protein CASSVGASTDTQCF.

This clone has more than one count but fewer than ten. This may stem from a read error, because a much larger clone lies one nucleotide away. Here the CDR3 reads CASSYDDTNTESFF. The CDR3 coding sequence is TGTGCCAGCAGTTACGATGACACGAACACTGAATCTTTCTTT. This chain joins TRBV6-2 or TRBV6-3 and TRBJ1-1; D gene unclear. The CDR3 covers 14 residues. Germline V gives CDR1 MNHEY, CDR2 SVGEGT.

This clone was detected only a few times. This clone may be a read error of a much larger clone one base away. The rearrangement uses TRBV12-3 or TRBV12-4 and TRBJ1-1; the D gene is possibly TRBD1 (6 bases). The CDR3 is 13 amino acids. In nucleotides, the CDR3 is TGTGCCTGCAGGGTCAGGGGATTCACTGAAGCTTTCTTT. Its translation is CACRVRGFTEAFF.

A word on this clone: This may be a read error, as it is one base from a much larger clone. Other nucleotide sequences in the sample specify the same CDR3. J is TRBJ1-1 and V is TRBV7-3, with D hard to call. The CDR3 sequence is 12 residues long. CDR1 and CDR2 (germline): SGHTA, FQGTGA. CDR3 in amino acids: CASSKDLSKAFF. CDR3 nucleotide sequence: TGTGCCAGCAGCAAAGACTTGTCCAAAGCCTTCTTT.

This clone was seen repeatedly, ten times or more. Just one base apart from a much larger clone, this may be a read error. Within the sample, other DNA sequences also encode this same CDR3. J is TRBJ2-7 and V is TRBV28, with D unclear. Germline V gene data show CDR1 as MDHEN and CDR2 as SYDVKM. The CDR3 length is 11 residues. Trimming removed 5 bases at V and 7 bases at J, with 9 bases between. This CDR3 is CASSLVGEQYF. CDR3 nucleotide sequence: TGTGCCAGCAGTCTAGTCGGAGAGCAGTACTTC.

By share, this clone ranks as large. This CDR3 is CATSGGRSSYEQYF. The CDR3 DNA sequence: TGTGCCACCTCGGGCGGGAGGAGCTCCTACGAGCAGTACTTC. J is TRBJ2-7 and V is TRBV28; TRBD2 agrees at 8 bases. CDR1 MDHEN and CDR2 SYDVKM come from the germline V gene. With V trimmed by 10 bases and J by 0 bases, 8 bases remained unmatched. CDR3 length equals 14 residues. Based on the CDR3 plus reference TRBV28 and TRBJ2-7, the full variable domain is DVKVTQSSRYLVKRTGEKVFLECVQDMDHENMFWYRQDPGLGLRLIYFSYDVKMKEKGDIPEGYSVSREKKERFSLILESASTNQTSMYLCATSGGRSSYEQYFGPGTRLTVT.

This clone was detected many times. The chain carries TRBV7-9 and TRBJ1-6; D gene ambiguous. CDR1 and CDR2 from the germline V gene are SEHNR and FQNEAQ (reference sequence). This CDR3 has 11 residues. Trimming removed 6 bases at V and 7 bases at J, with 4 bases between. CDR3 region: CASSLNSPLHF. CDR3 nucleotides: TGTGCCAGCAGTCTGAATTCACCCCTCCACTTT.

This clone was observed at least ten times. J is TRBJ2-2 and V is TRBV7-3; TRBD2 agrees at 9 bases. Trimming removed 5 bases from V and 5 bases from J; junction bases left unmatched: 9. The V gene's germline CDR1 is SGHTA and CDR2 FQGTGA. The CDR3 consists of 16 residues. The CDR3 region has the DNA TGTGCCAGCAGCCTTAGTAGCGGGAGTGGGACCGGGGAGCTGTTTTTT. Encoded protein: CASSLSSGSGTGELFF.

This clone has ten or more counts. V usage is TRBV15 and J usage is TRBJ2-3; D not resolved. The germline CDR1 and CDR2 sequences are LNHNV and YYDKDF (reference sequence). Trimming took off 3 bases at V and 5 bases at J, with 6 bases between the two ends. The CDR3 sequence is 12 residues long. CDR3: CATSRSRDTQYF. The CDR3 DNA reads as TGTGCCACCAGCAGGAGTCGAGATACGCAGTATTTT. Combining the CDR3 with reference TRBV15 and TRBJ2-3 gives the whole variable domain DAMVIQNPRYQVTQFGKPVTLSCSQTLNHNVMYWYQQKSSQAPKLLFHYYDKDFNNEADTPDNFQSRRPNTSFCFLDIRSPGLGDTAMYLCATSRSRDTQYFGPGTRLTVL.